The 16 T cell receptor beta chains below all came from one sample that was sequenced in a study of cytomegalovirus exposure and HLA in healthy donors. The PCR employed 60 Vbeta primers together with 13 Jbeta primers. Repertoires were generated with immunoSEQ multiplex PCR, while TCRdb's copy carries only in-frame clones and drops some. The sample table includes approximately 120,000 clones. The sample was PBMCs. The source of these receptors is a man younger than 35 in good health and CMV-seronegative.

V is TRBV15 and J is TRBJ2-1; 13 bases are shared with TRBD2. Trimming cost V 5 bases and J 8 bases; bases outside gene matches: 9. Germline V lookup: CDR1 LNHNV, CDR2 YYDKDF (reference sequence). This CDR3 comprises 16 residues. The CDR3 sequence is CATSQPRGLAGYEQFF. In DNA form, the CDR3 reads TGTGCCACCAGCCAACCTCGGGGACTAGCGGGGTATGAGCAGTTCTTC.

The chain combines TRBV7-9 with TRBJ2-7; maybe TRBD2 (5 bases). CDR1 and CDR2 from the germline V gene are SEHNR and FQNEAQ (reference sequence). There are 14 residues in the CDR3. Trimming took off 1 base at V and 0 bases at J, with 7 bases between the two ends. This CDR3 reads CASSLDGISYEQYF. The DNA of the CDR3 is TGTGCCAGCAGCTTAGACGGGATCTCCTACGAGCAGTACTTC.

The chain uses TRBV7-9 and TRBJ1-4; D is unresolved. V was clipped by 2 bases and J by 3 bases, with 10 bases between them. The CDR3 spans 15 residues. CDR1 is SEHNR and CDR2 is FQNEAQ in the germline V gene (reference sequence). This chain's CDR3 is CASSLRRKPNEKLFF. DNA of the CDR3: TGTGCCAGCAGCTTACGTCGCAAGCCTAATGAAAAACTGTTTTTT. The full variable domain, in which reference TRBV7-9 and TRBJ1-4 provide the parts outside the CDR3, is DTGVSQNPRHKITKRGQNVTFRCDPISEHNRLYWYRQTLGQGPEFLTYFQNEAQLEKSRLLSDRFSAERPKGSFSTLEIQRTEQGDSAMYLCASSLRRKPNEKLFFGSGTQLSVL.

The J gene is TRBJ2-5, the V gene TRBV18; D gene uncertain. V dropped 3 bases and J dropped 1 base, with 6 bases sitting between them. Germline CDR1 reads KGHSH; CDR2 reads LQKENI. The CDR3 totals 13 residues. CDR3 DNA: TGTGCCAGCTCACCCAGATCCCAAGAGACCCAGTACTTC. Its translation: CASSPRSQETQYF. Looking up the rest from reference TRBV18 and TRBJ2-5 gives the full variable domain: NAGVMQNPRHLVRRRGQEARLRCSPMKGHSHVYWYRQLPEEGLKFMVYLQKENIIDESGMPKERFSAEFPKEGPSILRIQQVVRGDSAAYFCASSPRSQETQYFGPGTRLLVL.

The rearrangement links TRBV19 to TRBJ1-4; perhaps TRBD1 as D (6 bases). Trimming cost V 4 bases and J 2 bases, with 14 bases left between them. The CDR3 has 16 amino acids. Germline CDR1 LNHDA, CDR2 SQIVND (reference sequence). The CDR3 bases are TGTGCCAGTAGTACCTACAGGGCGTCTACTAATGAAAAACTGTTTTTT. Translated, it gives CASSTYRASTNEKLFF.

DNA of the CDR3: TGTGCCAGCAGGACTTGGGAACAGGGGAATGATGAGCAGTTCTTC. As protein: CASRTWEQGNDEQFF. The chain links TRBV6-5 to TRBJ2-1, with 7 bases fitting TRBD1. Trimming took 6 bases from V and 8 from J; bases not matched to a gene: 13. The CDR3 covers 15 residues. Germline V CDR1 and CDR2: MNHEY, SVGAGI.

The genes are TRBV10-3 and TRBJ2-6, with unresolved D. The CDR3 has 19 residues. Germline-derived CDR1 and CDR2 are ENHRY and SYGVKD. V lost 0 bases to trimming and J lost 2 bases, with 17 bases between them. For the CDR3, the DNA is TGTGCCATCAGTGAGTCGGTGTTGAGCAGGCCGCCTGGGGCCAACGTCCTGACTTTC. Protein product: CAISESVLSRPPGANVLTF.

V and J are TRBV25-1 and TRBJ1-2; D not certain. Germline V gives CDR1 MGHDK, CDR2 SYGVNS. This CDR3 has 14 residues. Trimming stripped 2 bases from V and 6 bases from J, with 13 bases between. The CDR3 DNA reads TGTGCCAGCAGTGAACTCGGGAATGCTCATGGCTACACCTTC. Its protein product is CASSELGNAHGYTF.

The V call is TRBV29-1, the J call TRBJ1-2; 9 positions agree with TRBD1. The CDR3 loop spans 14 amino acids. Germline loops: CDR1 SQVTM, CDR2 ANQGSEA. V lost 7 bases to trimming and J lost 0 bases; unmatched junction nucleotides: 6. In DNA form, the CDR3 reads TGCAGCGCCGGACAGGGGACTACTAACTATGGCTACACCTTC. Translating gives CSAGQGTTNYGYTF.

The chain uses TRBV6-1 and TRBJ2-2; 9 bases are a match to TRBD1. The junction had 4 bases not matched to a gene; V was cut back by 7 bases and J by 4 bases. Per germline, CDR1 MNHNS and CDR2 SASEGT. The CDR3 sequence is 14 residues long. As DNA, the CDR3 is TGTGCCAGCAAGGGACAGGGAATCACCGGGGAGCTGTTTTTT. Protein: CASKGQGITGELFF.

V gene TRBV5-1 combines with J gene TRBJ2-1; 12 bases match TRBD2. The V gene end was trimmed by 4 bases and the J gene end by 9 bases; junction bases not matched to a gene: 8. This CDR3 region has 15 residues. In germline, CDR1 is SGHRS, CDR2 YFSETQ. CDR3 residues: CASSLAGGPNGEQFF. CDR3 sequence (DNA): TGCGCCAGCAGCCTAGCGGGAGGGCCCAATGGTGAGCAGTTCTTC.

The V gene is TRBV28, the J gene TRBJ2-7; D not certain. CDR1 is MDHEN and CDR2 is SYDVKM in the germline V gene. The CDR3 runs to 12 residues. The V end was cut by 6 bases, the J end by 6 bases, with 12 bases between. CDR3 DNA sequence: TGTGCCAGCAGGGCCCTAGTGGGCGAGCAGTACTTC. Amino acids: CASRALVGEQYF.

This rearrangement joins TRBV28 to TRBJ2-2; 10 bases match TRBD2. From germline, CDR1 is MDHEN and CDR2 SYDVKM. Trimming removed 9 bases from V and 7 bases from J; junction bases left unmatched: 8. The CDR3 loop spans 14 amino acids. CDR3 in amino acids: CASSSGSLGGELFF. DNA for the CDR3: TGTGCCAGTTCTAGCGGGAGTTTGGGCGGGGAGCTGTTTTTT.

J is TRBJ2-5 and V is TRBV6-5; tentatively, D is TRBD1 (5 bases). Trimming left V 2 bases short and J 2 bases short, with 12 bases between. CDR3 size: 15 residues. Germline V lookup: CDR1 MNHEY, CDR2 SVGAGI. The CDR3 loop is CASSYVRVGQETQYF. The DNA for the CDR3 is TGTGCCAGCAGTTACGTCAGGGTGGGTCAAGAGACCCAGTACTTC.

V is TRBV14 and J is TRBJ1-1, with a tentative D call TRBD1 (5 bases). CDR3 length: 11 residues. Germline V lookup: CDR1 SGHDN, CDR2 FVKESK. V was cut by 6 bases and J by 7 bases, with 9 bases left in between. CDR3 region: CASRTAVEAFF. The CDR3 nucleotides read TGTGCCAGCAGGACAGCCGTTGAAGCTTTCTTT.

This chain connects TRBV23-1 to TRBJ2-1; 7 bases map to TRBD2. TRBV23-1 counts as an open reading frame of uncertain function. The CDR3 spans 14 residues. V lost 2 bases to trimming and J lost 6 bases; unmatched junction nucleotides: 4. CDR3: CASSQATGGNEQFF. CDR3 bases: TGCGCCAGCAGTCAAGCGACGGGGGGCAATGAGCAGTTCTTC.